Listed below are T cell receptor beta chains from one sample, sequenced in a study of OX40 agonist ivuxolimab in advanced cancers. Generated by immunoSEQ multiplex PCR, the TCRdb table keeps only in-frame clones and is missing some. The table has around 60,000 clones, approximately 85% seen once. Sequencing was performed on CD4+ or CD8+ T cells sorted from blood, taken in a trial of the OX40 agonist ivuxolimab. Every receptor here comes from an adult with an advanced solid tumor such as melanoma, head and neck, liver or kidney cancer. The CDR3 runs from the conserved cysteine through the conserved F or W. The order of the fields is V gene, J gene, CDR3 protein.

V: TRBV7-2
J: TRBJ1-2
CDR3: CASSSGVFYGYTF

V: TRBV6-1
J: TRBJ1-1
CDR3: CASRAEIRDTEAFF

V: TRBV19
J: TRBJ1-4
CDR3: CASSMGITTNEKLFF

V: TRBV18
J: TRBJ2-5
CDR3: CASSPDREETQYF

V: TRBV6-1
J: TRBJ1-2
CDR3: CASSDLEGVLGYTF

V: TRBV11-2
J: TRBJ2-3
CDR3: CASSLDLGDTQYF

V: TRBV12-5
J: TRBJ2-4
CDR3: CASGADVAKNIQYF

V: TRBV10-3
J: TRBJ1-1
CDR3: CAISAQSGTEAFF

V: TRBV7-9
J: TRBJ2-7
CDR3: CASSSNRGAAYEQYF

V: TRBV19
J: TRBJ1-5
CDR3: CATGGGGGGQPQHF

V: TRBV4-3
J: TRBJ1-5
CDR3: CASSQDVGQPQHF

V: TRBV5-1
J: TRBJ2-4
CDR3: CASSLGGSGMVNIQYF

V: TRBV5-4
J: TRBJ1-2
CDR3: CASSFQGRDYGYTF

V: TRBV7-2
J: TRBJ2-1
CDR3: CASSLAFGSYNEQFF

V: TRBV7-9
J: TRBJ2-1
CDR3: CASSFGGGEQFF

V: TRBV4-1
J: TRBJ1-2
CDR3: CASSTDGGAHYGYTF

V: TRBV7-9
J: TRBJ2-5
CDR3: CASSSGRLGETQYF

V: TRBV19
J: TRBJ2-7
CDR3: CASKRQGGAYEQYF